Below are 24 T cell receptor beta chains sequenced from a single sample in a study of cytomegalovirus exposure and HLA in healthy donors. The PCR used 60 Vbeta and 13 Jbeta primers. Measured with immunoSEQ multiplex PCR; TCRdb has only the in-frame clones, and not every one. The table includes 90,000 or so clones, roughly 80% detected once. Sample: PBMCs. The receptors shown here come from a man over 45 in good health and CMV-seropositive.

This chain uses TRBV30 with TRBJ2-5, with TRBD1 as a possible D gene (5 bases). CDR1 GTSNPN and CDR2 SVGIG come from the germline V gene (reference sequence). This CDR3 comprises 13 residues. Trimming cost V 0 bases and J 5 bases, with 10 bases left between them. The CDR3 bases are TGTGCCTGGAGTGTACAAAGGGGCGAGACCCAGTACTTC. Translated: CAWSVQRGETQYF.

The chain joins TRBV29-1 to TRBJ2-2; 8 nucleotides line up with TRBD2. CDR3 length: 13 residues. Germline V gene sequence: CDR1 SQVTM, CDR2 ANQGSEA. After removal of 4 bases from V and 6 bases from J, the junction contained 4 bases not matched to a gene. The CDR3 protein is CSVAAGGAGELFF. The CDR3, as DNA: TGCAGCGTTGCGGCGGGGGGCGCCGGGGAGCTGTTTTTT.

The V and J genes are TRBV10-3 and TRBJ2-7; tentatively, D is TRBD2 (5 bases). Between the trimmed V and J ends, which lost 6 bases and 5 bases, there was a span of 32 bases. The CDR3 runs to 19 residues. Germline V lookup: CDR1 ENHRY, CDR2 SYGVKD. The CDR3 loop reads CAIRPGAAFTLLRGDEQYF. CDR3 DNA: TGTGCCATCAGGCCTGGAGCGGCTTTTACCCTCCTTCGTGGGGACGAGCAGTACTTC.

Here the CDR3 DNA reads TGTGCCAGCAGCCGGGGACTACAAGAGACCCAGTACTTC. It codes for CASSRGLQETQYF. This chain connects TRBV5-5 to TRBJ2-5; TRBD2 matches 7 bases. Germline V CDR1 and CDR2: SGHKS, YYEKEE (reference sequence). V shed 4 bases and J 2 bases; nucleotides not matched to a gene: 2. The CDR3 consists of 13 residues.

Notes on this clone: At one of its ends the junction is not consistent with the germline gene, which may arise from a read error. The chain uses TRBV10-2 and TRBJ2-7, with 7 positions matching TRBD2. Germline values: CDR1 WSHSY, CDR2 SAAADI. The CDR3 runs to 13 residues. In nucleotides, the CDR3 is TGCGCCAGCAGTGTTGGGAGGGCGGGGGAGCGGTACTTC. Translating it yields CASSVGRAGERYF.

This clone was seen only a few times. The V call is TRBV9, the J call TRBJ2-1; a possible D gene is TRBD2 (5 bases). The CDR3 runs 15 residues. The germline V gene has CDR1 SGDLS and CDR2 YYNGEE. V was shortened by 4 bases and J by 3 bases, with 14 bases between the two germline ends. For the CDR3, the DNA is TGTGCCAGCAGCTCCACCGGAGAGGGCTACAATGAGCAGTTCTTC. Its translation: CASSSTGEGYNEQFF. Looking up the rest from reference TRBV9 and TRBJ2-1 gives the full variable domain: DSGVTQTPKHLITATGQRVTLRCSPRSGDLSVYWYQQSLDQGLQFLIQYYNGEERAKGNILERFSAQQFPDLHSELNLSSLELGDSALYFCASSSTGEGYNEQFFGPGTRLTVL.

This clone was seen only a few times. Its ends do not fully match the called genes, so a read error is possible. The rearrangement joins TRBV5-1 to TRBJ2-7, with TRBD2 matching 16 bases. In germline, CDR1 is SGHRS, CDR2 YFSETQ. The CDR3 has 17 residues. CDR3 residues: CASSSGTSGRASDEQYF. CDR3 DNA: TGCGCCAGCAGTTCGGGGACTAGCGGGAGGGCCTCCGACGAGCAGTACTTC.

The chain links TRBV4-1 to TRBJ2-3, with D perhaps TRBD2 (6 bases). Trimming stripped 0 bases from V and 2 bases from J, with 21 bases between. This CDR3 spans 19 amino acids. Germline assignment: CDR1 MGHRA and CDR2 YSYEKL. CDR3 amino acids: CASSQDGVWGGGSTDTQYF. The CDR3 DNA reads TGCGCCAGCAGCCAAGATGGGGTTTGGGGCGGAGGGTCCACAGATACGCAGTATTTT.

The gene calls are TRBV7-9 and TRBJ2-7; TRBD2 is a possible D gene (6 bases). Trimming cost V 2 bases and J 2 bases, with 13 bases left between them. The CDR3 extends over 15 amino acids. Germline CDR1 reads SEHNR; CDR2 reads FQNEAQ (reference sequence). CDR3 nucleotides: TGTGCCAGCAGCTTATCCGTAGCGGAACCCTACGAGCAGTACTTC. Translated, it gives CASSLSVAEPYEQYF.

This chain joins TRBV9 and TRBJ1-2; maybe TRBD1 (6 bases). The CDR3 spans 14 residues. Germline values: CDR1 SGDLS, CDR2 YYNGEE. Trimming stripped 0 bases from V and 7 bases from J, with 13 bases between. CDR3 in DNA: TGTGCCAGCAGCGTAGGTCAGGGGCCTGGTGGCTACACCTTC. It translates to CASSVGQGPGGYTF.

CDR3 sequence: CATSRDAGLDGYTF. The DNA for the CDR3 is TGTGCCACCAGCAGAGATGCAGGGTTGGATGGCTACACCTTC. The chain carries TRBV15 and TRBJ1-2, with a tentative D call TRBD1 (5 bases). The CDR3 has 14 amino acids. Germline V gene sequence: CDR1 LNHNV, CDR2 YYDKDF (reference sequence). Trimming cost V 0 bases and J 6 bases, with 11 bases left between them.

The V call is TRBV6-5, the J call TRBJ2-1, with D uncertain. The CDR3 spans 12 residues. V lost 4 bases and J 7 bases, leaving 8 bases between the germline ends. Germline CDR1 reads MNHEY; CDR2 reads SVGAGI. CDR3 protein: CASSWASNEQFF. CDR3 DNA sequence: TGTGCCAGCAGTTGGGCTTCAAATGAGCAGTTCTTC.

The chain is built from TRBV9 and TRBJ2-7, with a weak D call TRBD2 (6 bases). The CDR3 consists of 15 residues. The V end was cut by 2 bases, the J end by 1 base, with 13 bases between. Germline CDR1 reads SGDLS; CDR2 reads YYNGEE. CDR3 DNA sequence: TGTGCCAGCAGCGTCCAAGGAGGGCCTTCCTACGAGCAGTACTTC. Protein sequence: CASSVQGGPSYEQYF.

This CDR3 reads CASSLAGVNSGNTIYF. As DNA, the CDR3 is TGCGCCAGCAGCTTGGCCGGGGTCAACTCTGGAAACACCATATATTTT. V gene TRBV5-1 combines with J gene TRBJ1-3; D remains unclear. Trimming shortened V by 0 bases and J by 0 bases, and 10 bases separated the two germline ends. The germline gives CDR1 SGHRS, CDR2 YFSETQ. The CDR3 loop spans 16 amino acids.

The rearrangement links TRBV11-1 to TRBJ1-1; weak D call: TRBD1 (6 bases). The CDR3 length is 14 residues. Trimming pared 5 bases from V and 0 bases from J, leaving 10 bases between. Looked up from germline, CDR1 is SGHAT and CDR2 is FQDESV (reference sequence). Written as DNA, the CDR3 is TGTGCCAGCAGCCCCACAGGGATGAACACTGAAGCTTTCTTT. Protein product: CASSPTGMNTEAFF. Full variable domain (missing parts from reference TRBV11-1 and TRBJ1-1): EAEVAQSPRYKITEKSQAVAFWCDPISGHATLYWYRQILGQGPELLVQFQDESVVDDSQLPKDRFSAERLKGVDSTLKIQPAELGDSAMYLCASSPTGMNTEAFFGQGTRLTVV.

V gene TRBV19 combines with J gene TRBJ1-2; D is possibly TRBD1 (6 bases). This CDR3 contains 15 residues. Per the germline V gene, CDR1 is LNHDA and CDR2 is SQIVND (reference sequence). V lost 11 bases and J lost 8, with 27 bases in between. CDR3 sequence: CASQTPGRGRGGYTF. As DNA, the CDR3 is TGTGCCTCCCAGACCCCAGGGCGGGGGAGGGGGGGCTACACCTTC.

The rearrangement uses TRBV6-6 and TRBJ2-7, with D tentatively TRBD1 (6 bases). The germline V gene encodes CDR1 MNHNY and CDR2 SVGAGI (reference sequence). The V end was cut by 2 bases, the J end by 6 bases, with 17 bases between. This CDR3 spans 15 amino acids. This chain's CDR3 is CASSYPTSRTVEQYF. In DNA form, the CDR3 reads TGTGCCAGCAGTTACCCAACCTCACGGACAGTCGAGCAGTACTTC.

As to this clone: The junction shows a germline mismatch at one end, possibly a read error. CDR3: CSSSPSGRGEAFF. Written as DNA, the CDR3 is TGTTCCAGCAGTCCTTCAGGGCGGGGTGAAGCTTTCTTT. This sequence joins TRBV7-9 and TRBJ1-1, with a tentative D call TRBD1 (5 bases). The CDR3 extends over 13 amino acids. Germline V gene sequence: CDR1 SEHNR, CDR2 FQNEAQ (reference sequence).

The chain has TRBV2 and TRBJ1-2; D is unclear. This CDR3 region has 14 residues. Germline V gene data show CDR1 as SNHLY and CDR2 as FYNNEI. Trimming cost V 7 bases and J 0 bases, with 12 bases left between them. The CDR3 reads CASTAGTSNYGYTF. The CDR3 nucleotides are TGTGCCAGCACAGCGGGAACGTCTAACTATGGCTACACCTTC.

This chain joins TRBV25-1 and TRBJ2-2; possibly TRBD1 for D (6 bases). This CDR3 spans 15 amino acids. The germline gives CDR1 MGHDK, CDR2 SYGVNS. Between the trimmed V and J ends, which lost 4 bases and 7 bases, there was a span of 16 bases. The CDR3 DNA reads TGTGCCAGCAGTGGGCAGGGGCCACGTTTCGGGGAGCTGTTTTTT. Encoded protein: CASSGQGPRFGELFF.

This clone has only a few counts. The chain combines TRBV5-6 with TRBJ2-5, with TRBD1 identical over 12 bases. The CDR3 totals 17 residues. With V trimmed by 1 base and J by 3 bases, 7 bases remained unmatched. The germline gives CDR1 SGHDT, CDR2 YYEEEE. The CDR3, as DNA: TGTGCCAGCAGCTTGCCGATCGGGACAGGGGGCGAAGAGACCCAGTACTTC. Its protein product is CASSLPIGTGGEETQYF.

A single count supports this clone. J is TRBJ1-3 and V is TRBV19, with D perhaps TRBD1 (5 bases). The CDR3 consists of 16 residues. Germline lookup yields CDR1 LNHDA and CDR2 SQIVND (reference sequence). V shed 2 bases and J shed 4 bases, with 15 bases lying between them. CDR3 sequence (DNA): TGTGCCAGTAGTATAACGCAAGGGGCGCCCGGAAACACCATATATTTT. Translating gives CASSITQGAPGNTIYF.

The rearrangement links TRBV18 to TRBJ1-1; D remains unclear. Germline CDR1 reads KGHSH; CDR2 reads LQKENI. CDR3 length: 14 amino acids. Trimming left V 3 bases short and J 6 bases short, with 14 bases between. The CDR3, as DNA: TGTGCCAGCTCACCCCCGAATGTCGAGGCTGAAGCTTTCTTT. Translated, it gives CASSPPNVEAEAFF. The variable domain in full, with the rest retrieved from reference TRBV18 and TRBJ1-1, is NAGVMQNPRHLVRRRGQEARLRCSPMKGHSHVYWYRQLPEEGLKFMVYLQKENIIDESGMPKERFSAEFPKEGPSILRIQQVVRGDSAAYFCASSPPNVEAEAFFGQGTRLTVV.

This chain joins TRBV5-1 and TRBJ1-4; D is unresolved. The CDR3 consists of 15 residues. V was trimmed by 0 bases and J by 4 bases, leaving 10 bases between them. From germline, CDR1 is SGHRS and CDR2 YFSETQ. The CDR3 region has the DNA TGCGCCAGCAGCTTGGGGGCAGGCCTTAATGAAAAACTGTTTTTT. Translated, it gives CASSLGAGLNEKLFF.